One and the same sample provided the 20 T cell receptor beta chains below, sequenced in a study of cytomegalovirus exposure and HLA in healthy donors. PCR amplification relied on 60 Vbeta primers (plus 13 Jbeta primers). This table comes from immunoSEQ multiplex PCR, and its TCRdb copy is limited to in-frame clones, with some not included. The sample lists under 200,000 clones; more than 65% were seen once. Sequenced material: PBMCs. The origin of the receptors is a man aged 50 to 59 in good health and CMV-seropositive.

The chain couples TRBV21-1 to TRBJ1-3; the table's D call TRBD1 went unverified against the DNA. TRBV21-1 constitutes a pseudogene. The CDR3 covers 14 residues. The CDR3 reads CASDIGGSGNTIYF. The CDR3 coding sequence is TGTGCCAGCGATATAGGGGGCTCTGGAAACACCATATATTTT.

This clone was counted once. The chain uses TRBV2 and TRBJ2-6; maybe TRBD1 (5 bases). V lost 6 bases to trimming and J lost 5 bases, with 8 bases between them. CDR3 length: 13 amino acids. The germline V gene encodes CDR1 SNHLY and CDR2 FYNNEI. Written as DNA, the CDR3 is TGTGCCAGCAGCCAGGGATGGGCCAACGTCCTGACTTTC. Its protein product is CASSQGWANVLTF.

V usage is TRBV5-4 and J usage is TRBJ2-2; tentatively, D is TRBD2 (5 bases). V was cut by 6 bases and J by 0 bases, with 12 bases left in between. Germline V gene data show CDR1 as SGHNT and CDR2 as YYREEE (reference sequence). The CDR3 is 15 residues long. The CDR3 region is CASTPGVPNTGELFF. The CDR3 DNA reads TGTGCCAGCACCCCCGGGGTGCCGAACACCGGGGAGCTGTTTTTT. Combining the CDR3 with reference TRBV5-4 and TRBJ2-2 gives the whole variable domain ETGVTQSPTHLIKTRGQQVTLRCSSQSGHNTVSWYQQALGQGPQFIFQYYREEENGRGNFPPRFSGLQFPNYSSELNVNALELDDSALYLCASTPGVPNTGELFFGEGSRLTVL.

This rearrangement joins TRBV7-7 to TRBJ2-5, with a tentative D call TRBD2 (6 bases). CDR3 length equals 13 residues. The germline V gene has CDR1 SSHAT and CDR2 FNYEAQ (reference sequence). V was pared by 5 bases and J by 4 bases, with 11 bases between. In DNA form, the CDR3 reads TGTGCCAGCAGCGCGGGGCGCGGAGAGACCCAGTACTTC. Translated, it gives CASSAGRGETQYF.

The J gene is TRBJ1-4, the V gene TRBV29-1; 8 bases fit TRBD1. CDR1 and CDR2 (germline): SQVTM, ANQGSEA. V shed 5 bases and J 2 bases; nucleotides not matched to a gene: 4. This CDR3 comprises 14 residues. CDR3 amino acids: CSVQGARTNEKLFF. The CDR3, as DNA: TGCAGCGTTCAGGGGGCTAGGACTAATGAAAAACTGTTTTTT.

This chain connects TRBV5-1 to TRBJ2-2; tentatively, D is TRBD2 (6 bases). The length of the CDR3 is 16 residues. Trimming pared 4 bases from V and 4 bases from J, leaving 17 bases between. Looked up from germline, CDR1 is SGHRS and CDR2 is YFSETQ. In DNA, the CDR3 is TGCGCCAGCAGCCTCTTATCGGGGGAATCCACCGGGGAGCTGTTTTTT. Its translation is CASSLLSGESTGELFF.

The V and J genes are TRBV5-1 and TRBJ2-3, with TRBD2 matching over 13 bases. The CDR3 loop spans 16 amino acids. Trimming removed 4 bases from V and 3 bases from J; junction bases left unmatched: 5. Germline loops: CDR1 SGHRS, CDR2 YFSETQ. The CDR3 reads CASSPGLAGTTDTQYF. The CDR3 nucleotides read TGCGCCAGCAGCCCGGGACTAGCGGGAACGACAGATACGCAGTATTTT.

The chain is built from TRBV5-1 and TRBJ2-2; possibly TRBD1 for D (5 bases). V was shortened by 0 bases and J by 2 bases, with 8 bases between the two germline ends. The CDR3 covers 15 residues. Germline V lookup: CDR1 SGHRS, CDR2 YFSETQ. CDR3 DNA sequence: TGCGCCAGCAGCTTGGTCCAGGGCAACACCGGGGAGCTGTTTTTT. Its protein is CASSLVQGNTGELFF.

The chain has TRBV5-1 and TRBJ2-3; TRBD1 is a possible D gene (5 bases). Per germline, CDR1 SGHRS and CDR2 YFSETQ. The CDR3 spans 15 residues. The V and J ends lost 0 bases and 4 bases respectively, with 12 bases between them. The CDR3 DNA reads as TGCGCCAGCAGCTTGGCACCCAGGGCCCCAGATACGCAGTATTTT. As protein: CASSLAPRAPDTQYF.

V is TRBV5-1 and J is TRBJ2-5; the match to TRBD1 covers 9 bases. The germline V gene has CDR1 SGHRS and CDR2 YFSETQ. The CDR3 extends over 15 amino acids. Trimming took 3 bases from V and 4 from J; bases not matched to a gene: 7. This chain's CDR3 is CASSSSGTGLETQYF. CDR3 bases: TGCGCCAGCAGCTCGTCCGGGACAGGGCTAGAGACCCAGTACTTC.

The chain links TRBV7-2 to TRBJ2-3; 8 nucleotides agree with TRBD2. CDR1 is SGHTA, CDR2 FQGNSA, per germline. Germline trimming cut 5 bases from V and 0 bases from J; bases unmatched to any gene: 4. The CDR3 consists of 15 residues. In nucleotides, the CDR3 is TGTGCCAGCAGCCGACTAGCGTCTAGCACAGATACGCAGTATTTT. It yields the protein CASSRLASSTDTQYF. The whole variable domain, remainder taken from reference TRBV7-2 and TRBJ2-3, is GAGVSQSPSNKVTEKGKDVELRCDPISGHTALYWYRQSLGQGLEFLIYFQGNSAPDKSGLPSDRFSAERTGGSVSTLTIQRTQQEDSAVYLCASSRLASSTDTQYFGPGTRLTVL.

This clone was observed a single time. The J gene is TRBJ2-6, the V gene TRBV5-1; D is unresolved. Germline lookup yields CDR1 SGHRS and CDR2 YFSETQ. This CDR3 has 14 amino acids. Trimming took 4 bases from V and 0 from J, leaving 5 bases between them. The CDR3: CASSPGSGANVLTF. The CDR3 coding sequence is TGCGCCAGCAGCCCAGGCTCTGGGGCCAACGTCCTGACTTTC. The full variable domain, in which reference TRBV5-1 and TRBJ2-6 provide the parts outside the CDR3, is KAGVTQTPRYLIKTRGQQVTLSCSPISGHRSVSWYQQTPGQGLQFLFEYFSETQRNKGNFPGRFSGRQFSNSRSEMNVSTLELGDSALYLCASSPGSGANVLTFGAGSRLTVL.

The CDR3 region is CASSQDDLSSGITNEQFF. The CDR3 nucleotides read TGTGCCAGCAGCCAAGATGACCTCTCTAGCGGCATCACCAATGAGCAGTTCTTC. This sequence joins TRBV4-2 and TRBJ2-1; 7 bases are shared with TRBD2. Germline CDR1 and CDR2: LGHNA and YNFKEQ. The CDR3 has 18 amino acids. V was pared by 0 bases and J by 6 bases, with 14 bases of the junction left unmatched.

The genes are TRBV19 and TRBJ2-3, with 9 bases identical to TRBD2. Per the germline V gene, CDR1 is LNHDA and CDR2 is SQIVND (reference sequence). The CDR3 sequence is 17 residues long. The V segment lost 5 bases and the J segment 0 bases; nucleotides outside the gene matches: 9. CDR3 sequence reads: CASSDARLAASTDTQYF. Here the CDR3 DNA reads TGTGCCAGTAGTGACGCCCGACTAGCGGCAAGCACAGATACGCAGTATTTT.

This chain connects TRBV6-6 to TRBJ1-1, with 7 nucleotides matching TRBD1. The CDR3 is 14 residues long. Germline trimming cut 4 bases from V and 3 bases from J; bases unmatched to any gene: 5. Germline V CDR1 and CDR2: MNHNY, SVGAGI (reference sequence). CDR3 loop: CASSSGGLDTEAFF. As DNA, the CDR3 is TGTGCCAGCAGTTCAGGGGGGTTGGACACTGAAGCTTTCTTT.

V is TRBV5-8 and J is TRBJ1-2; D might be TRBD1 (5 bases). Germline values: CDR1 SGHTS, CDR2 YDEGEE. This CDR3 has 13 residues. The V end was cut by 3 bases, the J end by 1 base, with 7 bases between. In DNA, the CDR3 is TGTGCCAGCAGCTACGACAGTAACTATGGCTACACCTTC. Residues: CASSYDSNYGYTF.

The V call is TRBV7-9, the J call TRBJ1-1, with D perhaps matching TRBD1 (6 bases). This CDR3 has 15 amino acids. The V gene lost 0 bases and the J gene lost 1 base, with 9 bases spanning the gap. CDR1 is SEHNR, CDR2 FQNEAQ, per germline (reference sequence). The CDR3 protein is CASSLAPQGNTEAFF. The CDR3 bases are TGTGCCAGCAGCTTAGCGCCACAGGGGAACACTGAAGCTTTCTTT.

This clone was recorded once. A read error is likely here: a far larger clone is one base away. The rearrangement joins TRBV11-3 to TRBJ2-2; D gene unclear. Trimming left V 5 bases short and J 4 bases short, with 5 bases between. The V gene's germline CDR1 is SGHNT and CDR2 YENEEA. The CDR3 runs to 12 residues. For the CDR3, the DNA is TGTGCCAGCAGCCCCCTCACCGGGGAGCTGTTTTTT. Translation: CASSPLTGELFF.

This sequence joins TRBV7-9 and TRBJ1-5; D perhaps matches TRBD1 (6 bases). CDR1 SEHNR and CDR2 FQNEAQ come from the germline V gene (reference sequence). The CDR3 length is 15 residues. Trimming pared 1 base from V and 2 bases from J, leaving 9 bases between. CDR3 in amino acids: CASSLGAGGNQPQHF. The CDR3 DNA sequence: TGTGCCAGCAGCTTAGGGGCAGGGGGCAATCAGCCCCAGCATTTT. Looking up the rest from reference TRBV7-9 and TRBJ1-5 gives the full variable domain: DTGVSQNPRHKITKRGQNVTFRCDPISEHNRLYWYRQTLGQGPEFLTYFQNEAQLEKSRLLSDRFSAERPKGSFSTLEIQRTEQGDSAMYLCASSLGAGGNQPQHFGDGTRLSIL.

The gene calls are TRBV27 and TRBJ1-1; D might be TRBD1 (5 bases). The length of the CDR3 is 13 residues. Germline assignment: CDR1 MNHEY and CDR2 SMNVEV (reference sequence). The V end lost 4 bases, the J end lost 1 base, and 7 bases lay between the germline ends. In DNA, the CDR3 is TGTGCCAGCAGTTACAGGACGAACACTGAAGCTTTCTTT. Translating it yields CASSYRTNTEAFF.